Listed below are T cell receptor beta chains from one sample, sequenced in a study of cytomegalovirus exposure and HLA in healthy donors. Assay: immunoSEQ multiplex PCR; the TCRdb copy retains only in-frame clones and omits some. This table holds approximately 220,000 clones, roughly 88% found once. Sequenced: PBMCs. The receptors were sampled from a boy younger than 10 in good health and CMV-seronegative. Each CDR3 is given with its conserved first and last residue. Each record gives: clone size, D gene, J gene, V gene, CDR3 protein, CDR3 DNA. A D gene is named only where the DNA matches it firmly. Not every row has a clone size; where given, it reads once, few, many or a size class.

>few|TRBD1|TRBJ2-7|TRBV5-1
CAIAGTGSEQYF
TGCGCCATTGCCGGGACAGGGTCCGAGCAGTACTTC
>few|-|TRBJ1-1|TRBV6-6
CASTKPTGINTEAFF
TGTGCCAGCACCAAGCCTACCGGGATAAACACTGAAGCTTTCTTT
>-|-|TRBJ2-7|TRBV30
CAWSVVPGVIYEQYF
TGTGCCTGGAGTGTAGTTCCAGGGGTGATCTACGAGCAGTACTTC
>-|-|TRBJ2-5|TRBV6-4
CASSPHVGGVETQYF
TGTGCCAGCAGTCCTCACGTGGGGGGAGTGGAGACCCAGTACTTC
>few|TRBD1|TRBJ1-1|TRBV2
CASIKGTGPTEAFF
TGTGCCAGCATTAAAGGGACAGGTCCAACTGAAGCTTTCTTT
>-|-|TRBJ1-2|TRBV21-1
CASRTKTRTGPYTF
TGTGCCAGCAGGACTAAAACTCGGACAGGGCCCTACACCTTC
>-|TRBD2|TRBJ2-5|TRBV7-8
CASSLNVRTSGRTQYF
TGTGCCAGCAGCTTAAACGTTCGGACTAGCGGGAGGACCCAGTACTTC
>once|TRBD1|TRBJ2-7|TRBV5-1
CASSLGGATGAYEQYF
TGCGCCAGCAGCTTGGGAGGGGCGACAGGGGCCTACGAGCAGTACTTC
>-|-|TRBJ2-2|TRBV13
CASSQSDRANTGELFF
TGTGCCAGCAGCCAGTCGGACAGAGCGAACACCGGGGAGCTGTTTTTT
>-|-|TRBJ1-3|TRBV30
CAWSPTSGNTIYF
TGTGCCTGGAGCCCTACCTCTGGAAACACCATATATTTT
>-|-|TRBJ1-2|TRBV5-6
CASSLAQGGGYTF
TGTGCCAGCAGCTTGGCACAGGGTGGGGGCTACACCTTC
>-|-|TRBJ2-5|TRBV2
CASSSETQYF
TGTGCCAGCAGTTCGGAGACCCAGTACTTC
>-|TRBD1|TRBJ1-2|TRBV18
CASSPLGQTNYTF
TGTGCCAGCTCACCCTTGGGACAGACCAACTACACCTTC
>few|TRBD1|TRBJ1-2|TRBV2
CASSEGQTYGYTF
TGTGCCAGCAGTGAGGGACAGACCTATGGCTACACCTTC
>-|TRBD2|TRBJ2-1|TRBV19
CASSIDSGSYNEQFF
TGTGCCAGTAGTATAGATAGCGGGAGCTACAATGAGCAGTTCTTC
>-|TRBD2|TRBJ2-5|TRBV11-2
CASSLVVLAGGKETQYF
TGTGCCAGCAGCTTAGTTGTCCTAGCGGGGGGCAAAGAGACCCAGTACTTC
>-|TRBD1|TRBJ2-3|TRBV5-4
CASSPLGTDTDTQYF
TGTGCCAGCAGCCCCCTAGGGACAGACACAGATACGCAGTATTTT
>-|TRBD1|TRBJ2-2|TRBV11-2
CASSPAGDRGWTGELFF
TGTGCCAGCAGCCCAGCGGGGGACAGGGGCTGGACCGGGGAGCTGTTTTTT
>-|-|TRBJ2-5|TRBV7-6
CASSLLEGSQETQYF
TGTGCCAGCAGCCTATTGGAGGGCAGCCAAGAGACCCAGTACTTC
>-|TRBD2|TRBJ2-7|TRBV27
CASSLRTSGIYEQYF
TGTGCCAGCAGTCTGCGGACTAGCGGGATCTACGAGCAGTACTTC
>-|-|TRBJ1-5|TRBV19
CASRSWDTGNQPQHF
TGTGCCAGTAGGAGTTGGGACACAGGAAATCAGCCCCAGCATTTT
>-|-|TRBJ2-6|TRBV7-9
CASSLGGSGANVLTF
TGTGCCAGCAGCTTAGGGGGCAGTGGGGCCAACGTCCTGACTTTC
>-|-|TRBJ1-5|TRBV27
CASRRGTATNQPQHF
TGTGCCAGCAGGAGAGGGACTGCTACGAATCAGCCCCAGCATTTT
>-|TRBD1|TRBJ1-5|TRBV7-2
CASSRRTGLGNQPQHF
TGTGCCAGCAGCCGTAGGACAGGGTTGGGCAATCAGCCCCAGCATTTT
>-|TRBD1|TRBJ2-7|TRBV6-5
CASSEDRWSYEQYF
TGTGCCAGCAGTGAGGACAGGTGGTCCTACGAGCAGTACTTC
>-|-|TRBJ1-1|TRBV5-1
CASSTGTERAFF
TGCGCCAGCAGTACAGGGACGGAGCGAGCTTTCTTT
>-|-|TRBJ1-1|TRBV9
CASSVGGDTEAFF
TGTGCCAGCAGCGTAGGGGGCGACACTGAAGCTTTCTTT
>-|TRBD1|TRBJ2-3|TRBV2
CANLQGLGTDTQYF
TGTGCCAACTTACAGGGGTTGGGCACAGATACGCAGTATTTT
>-|-|TRBJ1-6|TRBV5-1
CASSPDGLGNSPLHF
TGCGCCAGCAGCCCTGACGGCCTAGGTAATTCACCCCTCCACTTT
>-|-|TRBJ2-7|TRBV9
CASSVAASSYEQYF
TGTGCCAGCAGCGTAGCAGCGTCCTCCTACGAGCAGTACTTC
>-|TRBD1|TRBJ2-2|TRBV29-1
CSVSGQANTGELFF
TGCAGCGTTTCGGGACAGGCGAACACCGGGGAGCTGTTTTTT
>-|TRBD1|TRBJ1-4|TRBV10-2
CASSEGQGIEKLFF
TGCGCCAGCAGTGAGGGACAGGGAATCGAAAAACTGTTTTTT
>-|TRBD1|TRBJ1-2|TRBV2
CASSGTGGYGYTF
TGTGCCAGTTCCGGGACAGGGGGCTATGGCTACACCTTC
>-|TRBD1|TRBJ1-2|TRBV11-3
CASSTKEGQGAHGYTF
TGTGCCAGCAGCACGAAAGAGGGACAGGGGGCGCATGGCTACACCTTC
>-|TRBD1|TRBJ2-1|TRBV27
CASSLYPGGAYGQFF
TGTGCCAGCAGTTTATATCCAGGGGGCGCGTATGGGCAGTTCTTC
>-|-|TRBJ1-5|TRBV6-1
CASSEWAGIGNQPQHF
TGTGCCAGCAGTGAGTGGGCGGGTATTGGCAATCAGCCCCAGCATTTT